This T cell receptor (beta chain) was sequenced during a study of cytotoxic CD8 clonotypes in ibrutinib-treated CLL (dated by TCRdb to the early 2020s). A note on the overall study: The cohort was composed of ten to eleven relapsed/refractory and about 15 treatment-naive patients; IGHV unmutated status was identified in under 18 patients. On average, each sample had about 250,000 productive templates and 100,000 or so productive rearrangements. Partial responses were observed in 24 patients and complete responses in 2; after a median follow-up of roughly 72 months, remission was maintained in roughly 15 patients and progression was observed in 12. Longitudinal samples were obtainable from about 30% of the roughly 86 participants in the trial. The response samples were drawn at a median of 12 months into treatment, with a range of roughly 6 to 40 months. Every sample from remission and from progressive disease was obtained while the patients were still on ibrutinib. Cryopreserved peripheral blood mononuclear cells were collected before treatment, at response, and at either disease progression or sustained remission.

On a MiSeq, deep resolution sequencing aimed for a depth between 1 in 1 million and 1 in 200,000 T cells, with each clonotype covered 10x on average. The immunoSEQ hsTCRB Kit was used to generate TCR beta libraries. As for the original processing: ImmunoSEQ Data Assistant and ImmunoSEQ Analyzer were used for data analysis, and V, D and J genes were assigned according to IMGT definitions. Clonality, which ranges from 0 to 1, was calculated by subtracting the normalized Shannon entropy of productive rearrangement frequencies from one. Public clonotype analysis was restricted to overrepresented clonotypes comprising at least 0.05% of each patient's repertoire. Repertoires from 10 to 15 age-matched healthy donors in immuneACCESS were used as clonality controls. In its TCRdb copy, this immuneACCESS table keeps in-frame sequences only and misses some clones. Where compared with another copy, unresolved V genes explain less than half of these, and the others have no known cause. The V and J calls and clone size are taken from that table; D and trimming were inferred from the DNA. This sample is represented by about 50,000 clones; roughly 80% of them were singletons. The ten top clones hold around 20% of the sample.

A remark on this clone: What this receptor recognizes is not known. Base qualities were left out, and no much larger clone turns up one base away.

General findings and caveats noted by the study authors: Sampling times were not matched between sustained-remission and progressing patients, and lymph node repertoires were not studied. An increase in clonality was observed at ibrutinib response, with clonality remaining stable during sustained remission and falling back toward baseline at progression. Public clonotypes were found to be uncommon and were observed to contract or remain stable during treatment; the increase in clonality was shown to reflect expansion of private clonotypes at ibrutinib response. Baseline clonality exceeded that of age-matched healthy donors and correlated strongly with circulating CD8+ T-cell counts.

The time point label, read with the paper, signifies: roughly 23 months on ibrutinib. For TCR beta library preparation, about 2.2 micrograms of genomic DNA was extracted from cryopreserved PBMCs. Longitudinal blood samples from CLL patients receiving ibrutinib monotherapy were subjected to high-throughput TCR beta sequencing. Patients were enrolled in a phase 2 open-label single-center ibrutinib monotherapy trial. The receptor's source is a human donor with chronic lymphocytic leukemia. Sequenced here: PBMCs, sampled after 24 months of ibrutinib treatment.

The nucleotide sequence is given as TGTGCCAGCAAGAGCTACAGCGGGGTCTCCTACGAGCAGTACTTC. It specifies CASKSYSGVSYEQYF. The rearrangement joined TRBV2 to TRBJ2-7, with TRBD2 matching 7 junction bases. Its CDR3 holds 15 amino acids, cysteine through phenylalanine. Left in the record is the CDR3 DNA by itself, 45 bases read in frame from the first base. Based on the germline V gene, the CDR1 and CDR2 sequences are SNHLY and FYNNEI. Trimming leaves V shorter by 7 bases and J shorter by 0 bases, with the junction holding 9 bases beyond the gene matches.